At least ten counts were recorded for the clone carrying this T cell receptor (beta chain). Its specificity is not known. V lost 1 base to trimming and J lost 4 bases, with 7 bases between them. Germline V CDR1 and CDR2: SGHDN, FVKESK. This CDR3 comprises 13 residues. This record comes from a study of T cells in Graves' hyperthyroidism and ophthalmopathy. Findings of the study overall: Onset of ophthalmopathy came a median roughly 6 months after the model predicted it.

Amplified TCR beta CDR3 regions came from RNA transcripts. HTBI primers were the set used in a first-round RT-PCR of the TCR CDR3. Each CDR3 protein is one row after TCRdb ran MiXCR on the multiplex PCR reads. The sample lists nearly 250,000 distinct CDR3 sequences, about a sixth seen once, with under 35% in the top ten. The chain is built from TRBV14 and TRBJ1-1; no clear D. This TCR derives from a woman between 18 and 30 years old with Graves' ophthalmopathy. The sequenced sample consisted of blood. As DNA, the CDR3 is TGTGCCAGCAGCCAAGCGGGTCGCACTGAAGCTTTCTTT. Its protein is CASSQAGRTEAFF.